This T cell receptor (beta chain) was sequenced in a study of blood T cell repertoires in COVID-19. For the study at large: COVID-19 samples collected from the United States, Italy and Spain covered acute and convalescent phases. PBMCs, B-cell-depleted T cells, or T cells provided the cDNA or gDNA that made up the material.

Authors' analysis steps: Reference gene primer amplification gave estimated nucleated cell counts. Libraries were prepared by immunoSEQ multiplex PCR; TCRdb keeps only in-frame clonotypes and omits some of them. V and J calls and clone size are those listed in that table; D and trimming were worked out from the DNA. The data show some 110,000 clones, with roughly 79% seen just once and less than 9% held by the top ten. Germline CDR1 LGHNA, CDR2 YNFKEQ. Trimming left V 0 bases short and J 8 bases short, with 13 bases between. This CDR3 has 15 residues. This TCR was recovered from a man in his 70s with active or convalescent COVID-19. The specimen sequenced was peripheral blood. This chain joins TRBV4-2 and TRBJ1-4; D perhaps matches TRBD1 (6 bases). CDR3 region: CASSQDHREYEKLFF. The CDR3 coding sequence is TGTGCCAGCAGCCAAGATCACAGGGAGTACGAAAAACTGTTTTTT.